These 5 T cell receptor beta chains came from one sample sequenced in a study of T cells in Graves' hyperthyroidism and ophthalmopathy. What was amplified from RNA transcripts were TCR beta CDR3 regions. A set of HTBI primers served as the primers for a first-round RT-PCR of the TCR CDR3. One entry per CDR3 protein results from TCRdb running MiXCR on the multiplex PCR reads. The sample gives around 500,000 distinct CDR3 sequences, roughly 22% of which show up once; around 50% is in the top ten. The source material was blood. The receptor set was obtained from a woman aged 70-85 years with Graves' ophthalmopathy.

This clonotype was detected many times. The rearrangement joins TRBV2 to TRBJ1-4; D gene ambiguous. The CDR3 is 14 residues long. V lost 8 bases to trimming and J lost 6 bases, with 16 bases between them. Germline V gives CDR1 SNHLY, CDR2 FYNNEI. The CDR3 loop is CASQRVREDEKLFF. CDR3 coding DNA: TGTGCCAGCCAAAGGGTGAGGGAGGATGAAAAACTGTTTTTT.

V is TRBV6-1 and J is TRBJ1-5, with D possibly matching TRBD1 (5 bases). The CDR3 is 13 residues long. The germline gives CDR1 MNHNS, CDR2 SASEGT. V was cut by 6 bases and J by 0 bases, with 6 bases left in between. CDR3 sequence: CASRTASNQPQHF. The DNA for the CDR3 is TGTGCCAGCAGGACAGCTAGCAATCAGCCCCAGCATTTT.

This clonotype has a handful of counts. The rearrangement links TRBV30 to TRBJ2-2; no reliable D call. Trimming took off 4 bases at V and 0 bases at J, with 12 bases between the two ends. Germline V gene lookup returns CDR1 GTSNPN and CDR2 SVGIG (reference sequence). The CDR3 has 15 residues. The DNA of the CDR3 is TGTGCCTGGAACCGGGCCCTTGCGAACACCGGGGAGCTGTTTTTT. Encoded protein: CAWNRALANTGELFF.

This clonotype was observed at least ten times. This chain links TRBV2 with TRBJ2-3, with 9 bases matching TRBD2. There are 16 residues in the CDR3. The germline V gene has CDR1 SNHLY and CDR2 FYNNEI. Trimming took 4 bases from V and 6 from J; bases not matched to a gene: 11. Here the CDR3 reads CASSVSPAGGTDTQYF. The DNA of the CDR3 is TGTGCCAGCAGTGTAAGTCCAGCGGGAGGAACGGATACGCAGTATTTT.

Only a few counts were recorded for this clonotype. This chain connects TRBV2 to TRBJ2-3; weak D call: TRBD2 (6 bases). Germline values: CDR1 SNHLY, CDR2 FYNNEI. The germline V and J ends were trimmed by 8 bases and 3 bases, with 15 bases remaining between them. There are 14 residues in the CDR3. The CDR3 DNA is TGTGCCAGCCGGGCGAGGCGGGGAACAGATACGCAGTATTTT. Its protein is CASRARRGTDTQYF.